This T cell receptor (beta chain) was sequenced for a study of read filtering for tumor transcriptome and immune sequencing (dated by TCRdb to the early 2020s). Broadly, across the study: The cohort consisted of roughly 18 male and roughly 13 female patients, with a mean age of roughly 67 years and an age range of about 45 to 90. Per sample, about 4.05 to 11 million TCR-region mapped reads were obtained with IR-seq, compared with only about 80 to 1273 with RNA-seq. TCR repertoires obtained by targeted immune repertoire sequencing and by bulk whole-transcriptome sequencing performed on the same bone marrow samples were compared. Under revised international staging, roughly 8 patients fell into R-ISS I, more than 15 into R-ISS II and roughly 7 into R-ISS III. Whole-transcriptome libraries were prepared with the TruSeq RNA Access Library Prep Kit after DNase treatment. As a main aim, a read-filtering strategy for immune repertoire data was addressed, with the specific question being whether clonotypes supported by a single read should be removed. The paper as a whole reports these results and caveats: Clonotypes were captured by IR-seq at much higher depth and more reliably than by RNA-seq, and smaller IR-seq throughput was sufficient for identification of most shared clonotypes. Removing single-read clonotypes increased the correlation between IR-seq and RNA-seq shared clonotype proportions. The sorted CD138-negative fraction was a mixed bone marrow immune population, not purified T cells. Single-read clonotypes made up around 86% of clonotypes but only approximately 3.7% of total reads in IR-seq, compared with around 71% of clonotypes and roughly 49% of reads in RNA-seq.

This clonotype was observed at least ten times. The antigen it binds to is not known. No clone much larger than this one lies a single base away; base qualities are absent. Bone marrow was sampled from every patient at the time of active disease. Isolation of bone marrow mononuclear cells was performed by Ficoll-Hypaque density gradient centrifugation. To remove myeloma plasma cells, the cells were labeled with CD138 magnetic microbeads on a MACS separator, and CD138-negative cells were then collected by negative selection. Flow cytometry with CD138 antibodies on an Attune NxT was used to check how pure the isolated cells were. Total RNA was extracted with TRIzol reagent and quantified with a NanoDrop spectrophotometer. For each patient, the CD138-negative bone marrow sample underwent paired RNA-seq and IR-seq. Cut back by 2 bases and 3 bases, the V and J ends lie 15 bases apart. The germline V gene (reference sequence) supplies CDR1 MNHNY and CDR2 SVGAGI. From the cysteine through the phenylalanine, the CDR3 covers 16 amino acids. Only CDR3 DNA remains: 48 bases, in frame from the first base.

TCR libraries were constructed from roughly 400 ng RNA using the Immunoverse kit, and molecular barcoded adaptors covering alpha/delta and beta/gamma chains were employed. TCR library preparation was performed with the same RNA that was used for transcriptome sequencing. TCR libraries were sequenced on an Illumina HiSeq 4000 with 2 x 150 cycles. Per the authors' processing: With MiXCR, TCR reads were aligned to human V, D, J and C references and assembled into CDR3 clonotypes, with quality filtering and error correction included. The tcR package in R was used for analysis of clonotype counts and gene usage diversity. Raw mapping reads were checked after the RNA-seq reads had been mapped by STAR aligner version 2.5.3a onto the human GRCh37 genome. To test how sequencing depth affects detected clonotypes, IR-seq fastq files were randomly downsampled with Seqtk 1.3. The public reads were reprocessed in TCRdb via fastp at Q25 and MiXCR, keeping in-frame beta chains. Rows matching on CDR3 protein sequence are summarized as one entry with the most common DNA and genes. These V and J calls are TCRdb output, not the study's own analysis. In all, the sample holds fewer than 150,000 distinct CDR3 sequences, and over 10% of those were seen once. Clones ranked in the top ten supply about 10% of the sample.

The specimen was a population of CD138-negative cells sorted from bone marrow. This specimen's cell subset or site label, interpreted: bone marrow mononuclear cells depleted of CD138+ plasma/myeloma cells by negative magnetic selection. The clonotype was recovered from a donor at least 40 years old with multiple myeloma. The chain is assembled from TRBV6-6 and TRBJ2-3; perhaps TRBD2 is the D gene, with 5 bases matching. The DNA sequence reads TGTGCCAGCAGTTACCTCCCCTCGGGAACTACAGATACGCAGTATTTT. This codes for CASSYLPSGTTDTQYF.